These T cell receptor beta chains were read from a single sample in a study of vaccination effects on CD4 cells after COVID-19. Antigen specificity for these receptors is unknown. The table came from immunoSEQ multiplex PCR; TCRdb's copy has only in-frame clones and leaves some out. Among more than 20,000 clones listed, approximately 80% were seen once. This sample comprised CD4+ T cells from PBMCs cultured with HCoV-NL63 spike peptides, obtained before COVID-19 vaccination. All receptors come from a human donor who received a COVID-19 vaccine. The CDR3 runs from the conserved cysteine through the conserved F or W. D genes are given only for firm matches. A clone size is listed for some rows: how often the clone was seen (once, few, many), or a class if it is expanded.

-	TRBV5-1	-	TRBJ1-1	CASSLGTNTEAFF	TGCGCCAGCAGCTTGGGAACGAACACTGAAGCTTTCTTT
-	TRBV5-1	-	TRBJ2-3	CASSFWGGEGTDTQYF	TGCGCCAGCAGCTTTTGGGGCGGGGAGGGCACAGATACGCAGTATTTT
TRBD1	TRBV18	-	TRBJ1-1	CASSPPARGATEAFF	TGTGCCAGCTCACCCCCGGCCAGGGGGGCCACTGAAGCTTTCTTT
TRBD2	TRBV27	-	TRBJ2-3	CASSLGLAADTQYF	TGTGCCAGCAGTCTTGGACTAGCGGCAGATACGCAGTATTTT
TRBD1	TRBV6-1	-	TRBJ2-7	CASSGRRDRAYEQYF	TGTGCCAGCAGTGGAAGACGGGACAGGGCCTACGAGCAGTACTTC
-	TRBV11-1	-	TRBJ2-1	CASCPGPKAYNEQFF	TGTGCCAGCTGTCCGGGCCCGAAGGCCTACAATGAGCAGTTCTTC
TRBD1	TRBV4-1	-	TRBJ1-2	CASSQPGQGFYGYTF	TGCGCCAGCAGCCAACCGGGACAGGGTTTCTATGGCTACACCTTC
-	TRBV4-1	-	TRBJ2-1	CASSQAPYFSGVHNEQFF	TGCGCCAGCAGCCAAGCCCCCTACTTTTCGGGTGTCCACAATGAGCAGTTCTTC
-	TRBV10-1	-	TRBJ1-2	CASNPREVDYGYTF	TGCGCCAGCAATCCCAGGGAGGTGGACTATGGCTACACCTTC
-	TRBV5-1	-	TRBJ2-5	CASSWMGRQETQYF	TGCGCCAGCAGCTGGATGGGGCGACAAGAGACCCAGTACTTC
TRBD1	TRBV9	-	TRBJ1-2	CASSVVRQGRFNYGYTF	TGTGCCAGCAGCGTAGTCAGACAGGGAAGGTTTAACTATGGCTACACCTTC
-	TRBV5-6	-	TRBJ2-7	CASSLSSYEQYF	TGTGCCAGCAGCTTGAGCTCCTACGAGCAGTACTTC
-	TRBV20-1	-	TRBJ2-7	CSANGHYEQYF	TGCAGTGCTAATGGCCACTACGAGCAGTACTTC
TRBD2	TRBV20-1	-	TRBJ2-7	CSASPFGGGLTYEQYF	TGCAGTGCTAGTCCCTTCGGGGGGGGACTTACCTACGAGCAGTACTTC
TRBD1	TRBV3-1/TRBV3-2	-	TRBJ1-2	CASSQETGRGGYTF	TGTGCCAGCAGCCAGGAGACAGGGAGGGGTGGCTACACCTTC
TRBD1	TRBV4-1	-	TRBJ2-7	CASSLSDRVSYEQYF	TGCGCCAGCAGCCTAAGCGACAGGGTCTCCTACGAGCAGTACTTC
-	TRBV6-1	few	TRBJ2-3	CASSEGNRNTDTQYF	TGTGCCAGCAGTGAAGGAAACAGAAACACAGATACGCAGTATTTT
-	TRBV4-1	few	TRBJ2-7	CASRDPIRGRPYEQYF	TGCGCCAGCAGGGACCCGATCCGGGGGCGCCCCTACGAGCAGTACTTC
TRBD1	TRBV7-8	-	TRBJ1-1	CASSLGGQDLQEAFF	TGTGCCAGCAGCTTGGGGGGACAGGACCTACAGGAAGCTTTCTTT
-	TRBV5-1	-	TRBJ2-4	CASSLEGGRNIQYF	TGCGCCAGCAGCTTGGAGGGGGGGAGGAACATTCAGTACTTC
-	TRBV7-2	-	TRBJ1-6	CASSFRGRNSPLHF	TGTGCCAGCAGCTTCAGGGGAAGGAATTCACCCCTCCACTTT
-	TRBV19	-	TRBJ2-1	CASGQQTSFGEQFF	TGTGCCAGTGGCCAACAGACTTCCTTCGGTGAGCAGTTCTTC
TRBD2	TRBV5-1	-	TRBJ2-5	CASRFRGSSQETQYF	TGCGCCAGCAGATTTCGCGGGAGTAGTCAAGAGACCCAGTACTTC
TRBD1	TRBV5-1	-	TRBJ1-2	CASSTSTGTGGGGYTF	TGCGCCAGCAGCACCTCAACCGGGACAGGGGGAGGAGGCTACACCTTC
TRBD1	TRBV3-1/TRBV3-2	-	TRBJ1-2	CASSQEPGGGYTF	TGTGCCAGCAGCCAAGAGCCAGGGGGAGGCTACACCTTC
TRBD1	TRBV5-4	-	TRBJ2-3	CASSLDRASTDTQYF	TGTGCCAGCAGCCTAGACAGGGCGAGCACAGATACGCAGTATTTT
-	TRBV6-6	-	TRBJ2-1	CASRPLDLYNEQFF	TGTGCCAGCAGACCACTAGATCTCTACAATGAGCAGTTCTTC
-	TRBV12-3/TRBV12-4	-	TRBJ2-4	CASSLTGVQYF	TGTGCCAGCAGTTTAACTGGGGTTCAGTACTTC
-	TRBV6-5	-	TRBJ1-2	CASITTGVTNYGYTF	TGTGCCAGCATTACGACGGGGGTTACTAACTATGGCTACACCTTC
-	TRBV2	-	TRBJ2-3	CASSKELADTQYF	TGTGCCAGCAGTAAAGAACTAGCAGATACGCAGTATTTT
TRBD1	TRBV29-1	-	TRBJ2-1	CSVGQGTPPEQFF	TGCAGCGTCGGACAGGGGACCCCCCCTGAGCAGTTCTTC
-	TRBV7-9	few	TRBJ2-1	CASSIRAAAILF	TGTGCCAGCAGTATAAGGGCCGCGGCAATCCTCTTC
TRBD2	TRBV2	-	TRBJ2-5	CASRGGLAGERAQYF	TGTGCCAGCAGGGGGGGACTAGCGGGGGAGAGGGCCCAGTACTTC
-	TRBV7-2	-	TRBJ2-7	CASSFDRQNYEQYF	TGTGCCAGCAGCTTTGATCGGCAGAACTACGAGCAGTACTTC
-	TRBV6-2/TRBV6-3	-	TRBJ2-7	CASSYLAYEQYF	TGTGCCAGCAGTTACTTGGCCTACGAGCAGTACTTC
TRBD1	TRBV5-5	-	TRBJ2-7	CASSFRDRAYEQYF	TGTGCCAGCAGCTTCCGGGACAGGGCCTACGAGCAGTACTTC
TRBD2	TRBV4-2	-	TRBJ2-3	CASSQEAGGGADTQYF	TGTGCCAGCAGCCAAGAAGCTGGCGGGGGGGCAGATACGCAGTATTTT
-	TRBV10-3	-	TRBJ2-3	CATYGQGGTDTQYF	TGTGCCACCTACGGTCAGGGAGGCACAGATACGCAGTATTTT
-	TRBV19	few	TRBJ1-1	CASTPRPGLEAFF	TGTGCCAGTACCCCGCGGCCGGGACTGGAAGCTTTCTTT
-	TRBV5-5	-	TRBJ2-7	CASSLVYFGYEQYF	TGTGCCAGCAGCTTGGTTTATTTCGGCTACGAGCAGTACTTC
-	TRBV7-2	-	TRBJ2-1	CASSSYLTEDGFEQFF	TGTGCCAGCAGCTCCTACCTTACCGAGGACGGTTTTGAGCAGTTCTTC
TRBD1	TRBV2	-	TRBJ1-5	CASSDRTGGNQPQHF	TGTGCCAGCAGTGACCGGACAGGGGGCAATCAGCCCCAGCATTTT
TRBD1	TRBV6-2/TRBV6-3	-	TRBJ1-5	CASSPGQLNQPQHF	TGTGCCAGCAGCCCGGGACAGTTGAATCAGCCCCAGCATTTT
-	TRBV29-1	-	TRBJ1-1	CSVDSPATDAFF	TGCAGCGTTGATAGTCCAGCGACAGATGCTTTCTTT
TRBD2	TRBV2	-	TRBJ2-3	CASRVLAGPRDTQYF	TGTGCCAGCAGGGTACTAGCGGGGCCGAGAGATACGCAGTATTTT
TRBD1	TRBV7-8	-	TRBJ1-2	CASSLSSGTGYGYTF	TGTGCCAGCAGCTTATCTTCCGGGACAGGCTATGGCTACACCTTC